The rows below give T cell receptor beta chains drawn from one sample of a study of shared clonotypes between healthy human individuals. Sequencing was performed with immunoSEQ multiplex PCR; in TCRdb, only in-frame clones are kept and a portion is missing. The sample includes hundreds of thousands of clones, around 96% of them seen just once. Sequenced: naive CD8+ T cells sorted from blood. These receptors all come from a woman in her thirties in good health. Both conserved end residues are part of each CDR3. The D gene is left open where the match is weak. A row's size may be missing; if present it is once, few, many or a size class.

NA	NA	TRBV4-1	TRBJ2-1	CASSQDRTSLFRNEQFF	TGCGCCAGCAGCCAAGATCGGACGTCGCTCTTTCGCAATGAGCAGTTCTTC
NA	TRBD1	TRBV28	TRBJ2-2	CASRGLGQGWTGELFF	TGTGCCAGCAGAGGACTAGGACAGGGGTGGACCGGGGAGCTGTTTTTT
NA	NA	TRBV28	TRBJ2-1	CASSYGEFQQFF	TGTGCCAGCAGTTATGGCGAGTTTCAGCAGTTCTTC
NA	TRBD2	TRBV19	TRBJ2-3	CASSIMGLAGSDTQYF	TGTGCCAGTAGTATTATGGGGCTAGCGGGATCAGATACGCAGTATTTT
NA	NA	TRBV11-2	TRBJ2-2	CASSLFPARTGELFF	TGTGCCAGCAGCTTATTTCCGGCGAGGACCGGGGAGCTGTTTTTT
NA	TRBD1	TRBV9	TRBJ1-5	CASSTTGADQPQHF	TGTGCCAGCAGCACAACAGGGGCTGATCAGCCCCAGCATTTT
NA	TRBD2	TRBV5-4	TRBJ2-7	CASSLGLAGDEQYF	TGTGCCAGCAGCCTCGGACTAGCGGGAGACGAGCAGTACTTC
NA	NA	TRBV5-7	TRBJ2-1	CASSLDRGPGNEQFF	TGTGCCAGCAGCTTGGATCGGGGGCCCGGGAATGAGCAGTTCTTC
NA	TRBD2	TRBV5-4	TRBJ2-3	CASSPRQLAVSTDTQYF	TGTGCCAGCAGCCCACGCCAACTAGCGGTGAGCACAGATACGCAGTATTTT
few	NA	TRBV4-1	TRBJ1-2	CASSQVGPNYGYTF	TGCGCCAGCAGCCAAGTTGGACCCAACTATGGCTACACCTTC
NA	NA	TRBV6-5	TRBJ2-7	CASSYSIRSSYEQYF	TGTGCCAGCAGTTACTCGATCAGGTCTTCCTACGAGCAGTACTTC
NA	NA	TRBV5-1	TRBJ2-1	CASRSSAGITSSYNEQFF	TGCGCCAGCAGAAGTTCGGCAGGGATAACCTCCTCCTACAATGAGCAGTTCTTC
NA	NA	TRBV7-9	TRBJ1-1	CASSLPAGLSTEAFF	TGTGCCAGCAGCTTACCAGCGGGGCTTTCCACTGAAGCTTTCTTT
NA	NA	TRBV4-1	TRBJ1-2	CASSQVFLQAHGYTF	TGCGCCAGCAGCCAAGTCTTTTTACAGGCGCATGGCTACACCTTC
NA	TRBD2	TRBV15	TRBJ2-7	CATSRTSGTYEQYF	TGTGCCACCAGCCGGACTAGCGGCACCTACGAGCAGTACTTC
NA	NA	TRBV28	TRBJ1-1	CASSSSTEQVGTEAFF	NA
NA	TRBD2	TRBV7-8	TRBJ2-1	CASRGAGTSALLSSYNEQFF	TGTGCCAGCAGGGGAGCCGGGACTAGCGCGCTCCTCAGCTCCTACAATGAGCAGTTCTTC
NA	TRBD1	TRBV29-1	TRBJ2-7	CSERTGGEQYF	TGCAGCGAAAGGACAGGGGGCGAGCAGTACTTC
NA	NA	TRBV5-1	TRBJ2-7	CASSSQGRGGSYEQYF	TGCGCCAGCAGCTCCCAGGGTAGGGGTGGTTCCTACGAGCAGTACTTC
once	NA	TRBV11-1	TRBJ2-2	CASSPDTGELFF	TGTGCCAGCAGCCCTGACACCGGGGAGCTGTTTTTT
NA	NA	TRBV13	TRBJ2-7	CASSMTTGSSYEQYF	TGTGCCAGCAGCATGACGACAGGATCAAGCTACGAGCAGTACTTC
NA	TRBD2	TRBV13	TRBJ2-7	CASSAGLADSYEQYF	TGTGCCAGCAGCGCGGGACTAGCGGATTCCTACGAGCAGTACTTC
once	NA	TRBV5-1	TRBJ1-1	CASSFNTLENTEAFF	TGCGCCAGCAGCTTTAATACTCTAGAGAACACTGAAGCTTTCTTT
NA	TRBD1	TRBV19	TRBJ2-5	CASSLDREETQYF	TGTGCCAGTAGTCTTGACAGGGAAGAGACCCAGTACTTC
NA	NA	TRBV19	TRBJ2-1	CASRNSGRGNDEQFF	TGTGCCAGTAGGAATAGCGGTCGGGGGAACGATGAGCAGTTCTTC
NA	NA	TRBV27	TRBJ2-7	CASSSGSGSYEQYF	TGTGCCAGCAGTTCGGGTAGCGGCTCCTACGAGCAGTACTTC
NA	TRBD1	TRBV19	TRBJ1-2	CASTYFGTANGYTF	TGTGCCAGTACCTACTTCGGGACAGCAAATGGCTACACCTTC
NA	NA	TRBV5-4	TRBJ2-7	CASSSESNYEQYF	TGTGCCAGCAGCTCGGAGAGTAATTACGAGCAGTACTTC
NA	NA	TRBV4-1	TRBJ2-7	CASSQGTRSYEQYF	TGCGCCAGCAGCCAAGGTACCCGCTCCTACGAGCAGTACTTC
NA	NA	TRBV2	TRBJ2-7	CASRGDGARYEQYF	TGTGCCAGCAGGGGGGACGGGGCGCGGTACGAGCAGTACTTC
NA	NA	TRBV27	TRBJ1-1	CASSLNVGLDEAFF	TGTGCCAGCAGTTTAAATGTTGGGCTCGACGAAGCTTTCTTT
NA	NA	TRBV10-3	TRBJ1-2	CASTDAVTAANYGYTF	TGTGCCAGTACCGATGCCGTAACCGCGGCTAACTATGGCTACACCTTC
once	NA	TRBV15	TRBJ2-3	CATSRDRSDTQYF	TGTGCCACCAGCAGAGATCGATCAGATACGCAGTATTTT
NA	NA	TRBV27	TRBJ2-1	CASSAILGSLGDEQFF	TGTGCCAGCAGTGCTATCCTTGGGTCCTTGGGCGATGAGCAGTTCTTC
NA	TRBD2	TRBV5-6	TRBJ2-1	CASSLGLAGALAEQFF	TGTGCCAGCAGCTTGGGACTAGCGGGAGCTCTAGCTGAGCAGTTCTTC
NA	NA	TRBV5-1	TRBJ2-2	CASSLGAAGELFF	TGCGCCAGCAGCTTGGGAGCAGCCGGGGAGCTGTTTTTT
NA	TRBD2	TRBV7-9	TRBJ2-2	CASSLVAGYTGELFF	TGTGCCAGCAGCTTGGTAGCGGGGTACACCGGGGAGCTGTTTTTT
NA	NA	TRBV9	TRBJ2-3	CASSVVSTGWVTLKSGAYTDTQYF	TGTGCCAGCAGCGTAGTGTCTACAGGGTGGGTTACCCTAAAGAGCGGAGCCTACACAGATACGCAGTATTTT
NA	TRBD2	TRBV5-6	TRBJ2-7	CASRARAGGTYEQYF	TGTGCCAGCAGGGCCCGAGCGGGAGGTACCTACGAGCAGTACTTC
NA	TRBD1	TRBV6-1	TRBJ2-7	CASSESGTVSYEQYF	TGTGCCAGCAGTGAATCAGGGACAGTCAGCTACGAGCAGTACTTC
NA	NA	TRBV7-3	TRBJ2-1	CASSYPTEPKYNEQFF	TGTGCCAGCAGCTATCCGACAGAACCTAAATACAATGAGCAGTTCTTC
NA	NA	TRBV27	TRBJ1-2	CASSSGWYGYTF	TGTGCCAGCAGTTCCGGGTGGTATGGCTACACCTTC
NA	TRBD2	TRBV2	TRBJ2-7	CAVGLAGELGSYEQYF	TGTGCCGTGGGACTAGCGGGAGAACTGGGCTCCTACGAGCAGTACTTC
NA	NA	TRBV15	TRBJ1-5	CATSRDGGQPQHF	TGTGCCACCAGCAGAGATGGTGGTCAGCCCCAGCATTTT
NA	NA	TRBV10-1	TRBJ2-7	CASSESGYEQYF	TGCGCCAGCAGTGAAAGTGGTTACGAGCAGTACTTC
once	TRBD2	TRBV10-3	TRBJ2-1	CAIRDPGLASYEQFF	TGTGCCATCAGGGATCCGGGACTAGCGTCCTACGAGCAGTTCTTC
NA	TRBD2	TRBV10-3	TRBJ2-6	CAISGGDFYSGANVLTF	TGTGCCATCAGCGGGGGGGACTTTTACTCTGGGGCCAACGTCCTGACTTTC
NA	TRBD1	TRBV5-1	TRBJ2-5	CASSLTGGKTQYF	TGCGCCAGCAGCTTGACAGGGGGCAAGACCCAGTACTTC
NA	NA	TRBV4-1	TRBJ1-5	CASSQGAGVLRQPQHF	TGCGCCAGCAGCCAAGGGGCGGGGGTTTTACGTCAGCCCCAGCATTTT
once	NA	TRBV28	TRBJ1-5	CASSLGDNYSNQPQHF	TGTGCCAGCAGTTTAGGGGATAACTATAGCAATCAGCCCCAGCATTTT
NA	NA	TRBV7-9	TRBJ2-7	CASSTQGPTYEQYF	TGTGCCAGCAGCACCCAGGGTCCCACCTACGAGCAGTACTTC
NA	NA	TRBV11-2	TRBJ2-7	CASSLDLGGATYEQYF	TGTGCCAGCAGCTTAGATCTTGGGGGGGCAACCTACGAGCAGTACTTC
NA	NA	TRBV5-6	TRBJ1-2	CASILVGSGGGGYTF	TGTGCCAGCATCCTGGTTGGATCCGGGGGAGGCGGCTACACCTTC
NA	TRBD1	TRBV28	TRBJ1-5	CASSFPGQGLQPQHF	TGTGCCAGCAGTTTCCCCGGACAGGGACTTCAGCCCCAGCATTTT
NA	TRBD2	TRBV16	TRBJ2-1	CASSLAGVDEQFF	TGTGCCAGCAGCCTAGCGGGAGTCGATGAGCAGTTCTTC
NA	NA	TRBV27	TRBJ2-7	CASSLPGSYEQYF	TGTGCCAGCAGTTTACCCGGGAGCTACGAGCAGTACTTC
NA	TRBD2	TRBV5-1	TRBJ2-1	CASSFTSGSYNEQFF	TGCGCCAGCAGCTTTACTAGCGGGAGCTACAATGAGCAGTTCTTC